Each of the 3 T cell receptor beta chains below was sequenced from the same sample in a study of T cell repertoires in cytomegalovirus infection. TCRdb passed the reads through MiXCR, listing each CDR3 protein once. The data show over 100,000 distinct CDR3 sequences, roughly a tenth seen once. No antigen is known for these receptors. Sequenced sample: PBMCs, sequenced either directly or after in vitro stimulation (not recorded which). The receptors here all came from a human donor in good health (CMV status not recorded). Some clones in this sample may be carry-over from other donors' samples.

Many counts were recorded for this clonotype. The chain joins TRBV11-2 to TRBJ2-1; 12 bases agree with TRBD2. Trimming cost V 7 bases and J 9 bases; bases outside gene matches: 10. This CDR3 is 15 amino acids long. CDR1 is SGHAT and CDR2 is FQNNGV in the germline V gene. CDR3 protein: CASIRSSGRVGEQFF. The CDR3 nucleotides are TGTGCCAGCATTAGGTCTAGCGGGAGGGTCGGTGAGCAGTTCTTC.

This clonotype occurred many times. This chain connects TRBV6-5 to TRBJ2-3; 14 bases align to TRBD2. The CDR3 contains 17 residues. After removal of 2 bases from V and 4 bases from J, the junction contained 5 bases not matched to a gene. CDR1 is MNHEY, CDR2 SVGAGI, per germline. CDR3 residues: CASSYGTSGSAADTQYF. The CDR3 nucleotides are TGTGCCAGCAGTTACGGGACTAGCGGGAGCGCCGCAGATACGCAGTATTTT.

This clonotype has a count of ten or more. J is TRBJ2-1 and V is TRBV18; 8 bases agree with TRBD2. Per the germline V gene, CDR1 is KGHSH and CDR2 is LQKENI. The CDR3 is 14 amino acids. J lost 9 bases, V lost 3 bases, and 7 bases had no gene match. DNA for the CDR3: TGTGCCAGCTCACCTGTAGCGGGATATCTTGAGCAGTTCTTC. Protein: CASSPVAGYLEQFF.